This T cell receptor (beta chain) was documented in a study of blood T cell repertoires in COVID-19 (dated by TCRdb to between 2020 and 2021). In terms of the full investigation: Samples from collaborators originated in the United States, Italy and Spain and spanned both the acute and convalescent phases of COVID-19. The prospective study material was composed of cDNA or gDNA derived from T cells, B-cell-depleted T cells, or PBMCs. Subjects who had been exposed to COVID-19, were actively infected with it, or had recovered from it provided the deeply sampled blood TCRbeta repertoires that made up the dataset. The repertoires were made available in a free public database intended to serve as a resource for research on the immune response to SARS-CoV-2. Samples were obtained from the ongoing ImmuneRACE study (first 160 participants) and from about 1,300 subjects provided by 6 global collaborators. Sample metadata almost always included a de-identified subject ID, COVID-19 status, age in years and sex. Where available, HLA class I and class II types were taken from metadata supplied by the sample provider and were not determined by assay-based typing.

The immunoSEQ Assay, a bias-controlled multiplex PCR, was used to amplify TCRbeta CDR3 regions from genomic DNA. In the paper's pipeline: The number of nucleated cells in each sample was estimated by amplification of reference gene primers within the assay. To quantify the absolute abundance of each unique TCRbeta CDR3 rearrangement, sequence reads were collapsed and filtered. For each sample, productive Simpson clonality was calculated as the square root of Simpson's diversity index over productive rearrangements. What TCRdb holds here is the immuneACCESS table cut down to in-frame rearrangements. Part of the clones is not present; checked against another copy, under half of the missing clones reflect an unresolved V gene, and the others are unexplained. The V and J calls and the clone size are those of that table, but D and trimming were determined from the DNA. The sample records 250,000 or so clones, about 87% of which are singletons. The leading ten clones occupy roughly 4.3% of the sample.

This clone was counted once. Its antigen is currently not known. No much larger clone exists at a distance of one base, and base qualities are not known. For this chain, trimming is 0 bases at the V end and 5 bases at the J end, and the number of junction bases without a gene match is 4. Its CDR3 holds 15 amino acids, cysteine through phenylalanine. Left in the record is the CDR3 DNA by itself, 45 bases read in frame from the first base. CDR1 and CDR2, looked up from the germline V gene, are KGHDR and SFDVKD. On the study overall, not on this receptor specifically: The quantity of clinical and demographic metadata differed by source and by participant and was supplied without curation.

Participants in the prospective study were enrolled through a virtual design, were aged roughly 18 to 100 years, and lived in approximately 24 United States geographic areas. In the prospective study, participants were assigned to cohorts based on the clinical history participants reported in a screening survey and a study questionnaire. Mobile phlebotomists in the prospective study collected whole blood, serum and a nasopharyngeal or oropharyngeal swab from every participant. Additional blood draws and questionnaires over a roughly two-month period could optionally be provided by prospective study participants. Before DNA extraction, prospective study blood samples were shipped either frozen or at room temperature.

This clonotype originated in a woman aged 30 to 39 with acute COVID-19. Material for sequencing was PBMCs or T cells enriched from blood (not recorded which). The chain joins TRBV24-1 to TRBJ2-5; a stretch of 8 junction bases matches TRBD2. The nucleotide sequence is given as TGTGCCACCAGTGATTTGGGTAGCGGGATTGAGACCCAGTACTTC. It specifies CATSDLGSGIETQYF.